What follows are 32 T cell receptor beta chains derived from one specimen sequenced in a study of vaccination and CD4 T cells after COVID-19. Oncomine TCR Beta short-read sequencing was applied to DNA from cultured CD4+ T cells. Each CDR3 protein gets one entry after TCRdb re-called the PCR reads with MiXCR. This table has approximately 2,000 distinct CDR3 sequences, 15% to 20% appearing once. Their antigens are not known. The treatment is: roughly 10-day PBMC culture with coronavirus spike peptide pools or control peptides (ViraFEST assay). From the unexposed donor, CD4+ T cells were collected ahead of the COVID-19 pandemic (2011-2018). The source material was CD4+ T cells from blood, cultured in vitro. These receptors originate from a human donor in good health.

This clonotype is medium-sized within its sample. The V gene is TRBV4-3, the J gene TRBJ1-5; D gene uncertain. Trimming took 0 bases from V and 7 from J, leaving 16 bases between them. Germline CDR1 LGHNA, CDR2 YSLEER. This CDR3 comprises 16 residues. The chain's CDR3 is CASSQDLPGIGQPQHF. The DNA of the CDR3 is TGCGCCAGCAGCCAAGACCTTCCGGGAATTGGGCAGCCCCAGCATTTT.

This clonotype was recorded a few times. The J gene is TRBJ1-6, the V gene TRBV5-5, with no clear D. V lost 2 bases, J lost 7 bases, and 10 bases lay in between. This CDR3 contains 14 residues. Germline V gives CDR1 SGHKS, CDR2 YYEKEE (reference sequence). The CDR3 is CASSFRELNSPLHF. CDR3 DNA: TGTGCCAGCAGCTTCCGGGAGTTAAATTCACCCCTCCACTTT.

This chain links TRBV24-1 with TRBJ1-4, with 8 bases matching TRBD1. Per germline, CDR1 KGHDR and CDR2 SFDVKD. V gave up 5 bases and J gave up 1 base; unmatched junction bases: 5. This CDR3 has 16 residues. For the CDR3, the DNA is TGTGCCACCAGTGCCAATACAGGGGGAACTAATGAAAAACTGTTTTTT. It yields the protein CATSANTGGTNEKLFF.

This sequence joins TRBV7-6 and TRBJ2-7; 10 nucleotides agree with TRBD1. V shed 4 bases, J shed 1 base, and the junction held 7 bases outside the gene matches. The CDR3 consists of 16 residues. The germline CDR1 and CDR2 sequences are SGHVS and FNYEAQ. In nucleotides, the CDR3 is TGTGCCAGCAGCTGGGGACAGGGGACATTTTCCTACGAGCAGTACTTC. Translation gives CASSWGQGTFSYEQYF.

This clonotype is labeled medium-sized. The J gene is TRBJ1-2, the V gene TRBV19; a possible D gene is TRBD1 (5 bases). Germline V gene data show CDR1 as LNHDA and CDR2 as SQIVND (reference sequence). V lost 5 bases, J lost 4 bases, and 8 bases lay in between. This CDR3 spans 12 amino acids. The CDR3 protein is CASSSGLYGYTF. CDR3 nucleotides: TGTGCCAGTAGTTCAGGGCTCTATGGCTACACCTTC.

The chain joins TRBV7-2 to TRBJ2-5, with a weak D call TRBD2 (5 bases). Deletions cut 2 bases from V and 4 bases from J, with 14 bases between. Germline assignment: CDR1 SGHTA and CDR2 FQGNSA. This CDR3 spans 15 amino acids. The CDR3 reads CASSLRRIQTETQYF. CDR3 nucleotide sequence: TGTGCCAGCAGCTTACGGAGGATCCAAACAGAGACCCAGTACTTC.

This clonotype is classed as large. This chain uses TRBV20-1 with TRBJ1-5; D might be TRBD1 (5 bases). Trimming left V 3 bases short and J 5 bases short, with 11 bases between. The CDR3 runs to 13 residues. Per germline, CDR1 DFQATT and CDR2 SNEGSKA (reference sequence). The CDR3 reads CSASPGGDQPQHF. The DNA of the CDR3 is TGCAGTGCTAGTCCCGGGGGGGATCAGCCCCAGCATTTT.

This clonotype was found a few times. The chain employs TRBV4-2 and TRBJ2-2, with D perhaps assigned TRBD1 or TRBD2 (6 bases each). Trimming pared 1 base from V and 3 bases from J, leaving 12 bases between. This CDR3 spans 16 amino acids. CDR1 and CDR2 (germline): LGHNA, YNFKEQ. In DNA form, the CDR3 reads TGTGCCAGCAGCCAAGCCGGGGGCCGTCACACCGGGGAGCTGTTTTTT. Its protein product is CASSQAGGRHTGELFF.

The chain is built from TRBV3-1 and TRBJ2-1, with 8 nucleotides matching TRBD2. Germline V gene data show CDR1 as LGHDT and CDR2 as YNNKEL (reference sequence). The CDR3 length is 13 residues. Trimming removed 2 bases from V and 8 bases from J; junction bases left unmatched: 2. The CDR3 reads CASSQLSGDEQFF. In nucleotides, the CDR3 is TGTGCCAGCAGCCAACTTAGCGGGGATGAGCAGTTCTTC.

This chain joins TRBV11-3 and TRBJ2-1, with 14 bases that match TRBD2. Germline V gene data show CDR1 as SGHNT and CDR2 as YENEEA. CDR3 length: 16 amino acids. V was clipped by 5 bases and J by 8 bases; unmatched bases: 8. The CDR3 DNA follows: TGTGCCAGCAGCCGCGGGACTAGCGGGAGAGGAGATGAGCAGTTCTTC. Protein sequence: CASSRGTSGRGDEQFF.

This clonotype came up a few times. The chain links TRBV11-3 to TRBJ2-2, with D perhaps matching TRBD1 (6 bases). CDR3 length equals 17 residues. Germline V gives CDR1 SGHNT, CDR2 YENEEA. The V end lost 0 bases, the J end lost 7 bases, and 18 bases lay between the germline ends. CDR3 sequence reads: CASSLDHSRGSNGELFF. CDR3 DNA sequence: TGTGCCAGCAGCTTAGACCATTCCAGGGGAAGTAACGGGGAGCTGTTTTTT.

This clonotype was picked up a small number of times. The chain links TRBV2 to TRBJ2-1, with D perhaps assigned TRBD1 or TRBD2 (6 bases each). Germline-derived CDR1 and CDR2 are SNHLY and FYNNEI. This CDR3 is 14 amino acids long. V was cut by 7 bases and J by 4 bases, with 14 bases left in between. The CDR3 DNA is TGTGCCAGCAACGGGGGCAGCTTTTACAATGAGCAGTTCTTC. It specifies CASNGGSFYNEQFF.

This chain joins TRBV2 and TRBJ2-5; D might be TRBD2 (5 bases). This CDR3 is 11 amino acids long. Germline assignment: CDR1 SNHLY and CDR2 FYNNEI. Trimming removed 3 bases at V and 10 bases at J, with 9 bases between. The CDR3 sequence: CASSELGSQYF. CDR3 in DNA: TGTGCCAGCAGTGAGTTGGGGAGCCAGTACTTC.

The DNA for the CDR3 is TGTGCCAGCAGTGGGGGGATCGAGACCCAGTACTTC. It translates to CASSGGIETQYF. The chain is built from TRBV25-1 and TRBJ2-5; perhaps D is TRBD1 or TRBD2 (5 bases each). Between the trimmed V and J ends, which lost 4 bases and 5 bases, there was a span of 8 bases. The length of the CDR3 is 12 residues. CDR1 and CDR2 (germline): MGHDK, SYGVNS.

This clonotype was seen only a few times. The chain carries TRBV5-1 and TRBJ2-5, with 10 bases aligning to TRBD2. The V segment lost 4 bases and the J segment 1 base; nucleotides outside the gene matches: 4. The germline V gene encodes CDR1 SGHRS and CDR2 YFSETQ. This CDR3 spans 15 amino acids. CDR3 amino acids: CASSTWTSGQETQYF. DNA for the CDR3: TGCGCCAGCAGCACCTGGACTAGCGGCCAAGAGACCCAGTACTTC.

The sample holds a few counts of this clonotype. The CDR3 DNA sequence: TGTGCCAGCAGCTTGAGCCAGGGGGACTACGAGCAGTACTTC. It yields the protein CASSLSQGDYEQYF. V and J are TRBV7-3 and TRBJ2-7; 7 bases line up with TRBD1. This CDR3 contains 14 residues. Germline-derived CDR1 and CDR2 are SGHTA and FQGTGA. Unmatched junction bases numbered 5, after V lost 3 bases and J lost 3 bases.

The CDR3 is CASSKRQGARNQPRHF. The CDR3 nucleotides are TGTGCCAGCAGCAAACGGCAGGGGGCCCGCAATCAGCCCCGGCATTTT. The gene calls are TRBV21-1 and TRBJ1-5; the DNA was not used to check the table's D call, TRBD1. TRBV21-1 counts as a pseudogene. This CDR3 spans 16 amino acids.

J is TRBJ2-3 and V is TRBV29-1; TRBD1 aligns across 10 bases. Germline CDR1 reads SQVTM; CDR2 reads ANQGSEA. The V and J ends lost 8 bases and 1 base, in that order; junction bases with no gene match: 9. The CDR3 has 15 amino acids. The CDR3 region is CSINPGTGGTDTQYF. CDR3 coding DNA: TGCAGCATAAACCCGGGGACAGGGGGCACAGATACGCAGTATTTT.

The CDR3 sequence is CASSFRTSYTGELFF. Written as DNA, the CDR3 is TGTGCCAGCAGCTTTCGGACTAGCTACACCGGGGAGCTGTTTTTT. This chain uses TRBV7-2 with TRBJ2-2; 8 nucleotides match TRBD2. Trimming took 3 bases from V and 3 from J; bases not matched to a gene: 3. The CDR3 runs 15 residues. Germline V gives CDR1 SGHTA, CDR2 FQGNSA.

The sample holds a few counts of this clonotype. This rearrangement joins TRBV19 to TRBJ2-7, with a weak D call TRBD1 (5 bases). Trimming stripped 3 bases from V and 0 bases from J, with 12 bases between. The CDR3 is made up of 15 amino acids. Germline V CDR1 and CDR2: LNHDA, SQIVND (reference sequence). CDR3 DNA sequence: TGTGCCAGTAGTATGGGGCAGGCCTTCTCCTACGAGCAGTACTTC. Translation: CASSMGQAFSYEQYF.

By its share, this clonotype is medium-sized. The CDR3 here is CSAPPMRASTDTQYF. The CDR3 coding sequence is TGCAGTGCCCCTCCGATGCGGGCTAGCACAGATACGCAGTATTTT. This sequence joins TRBV20-1 and TRBJ2-3, with D possibly matching TRBD2 (5 bases). Per the germline V gene, CDR1 is DFQATT and CDR2 is SNEGSKA (reference sequence). This CDR3 is built from 15 residues. V was pared by 6 bases and J by 0 bases, with 16 bases between.

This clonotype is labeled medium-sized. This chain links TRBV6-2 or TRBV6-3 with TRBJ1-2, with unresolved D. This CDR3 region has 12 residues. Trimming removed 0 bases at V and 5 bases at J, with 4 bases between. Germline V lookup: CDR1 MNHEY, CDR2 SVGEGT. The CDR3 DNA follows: TGTGCCAGCAGTTACTCGGGATATGGCTACACCTTC. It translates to CASSYSGYGYTF.

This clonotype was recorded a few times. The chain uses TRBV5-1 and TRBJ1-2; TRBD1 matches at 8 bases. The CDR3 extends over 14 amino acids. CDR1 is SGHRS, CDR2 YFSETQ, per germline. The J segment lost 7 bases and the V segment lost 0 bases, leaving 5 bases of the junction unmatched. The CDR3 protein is CASSLVQGAGGYTF. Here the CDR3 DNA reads TGCGCCAGCAGCTTGGTTCAGGGGGCGGGTGGCTACACCTTC.

Here the CDR3 reads CSARVAARETQYF. CDR3 coding DNA: TGCAGTGCTAGAGTAGCGGCACGGGAGACCCAGTACTTC. The chain recombines TRBV20-1 with TRBJ2-5, with a possible D match to TRBD2 (6 bases). V gave up 1 base and J gave up 5 bases, with 11 bases separating them. The CDR3 has 13 residues. The germline CDR1 and CDR2 sequences are DFQATT and SNEGSKA (reference sequence).

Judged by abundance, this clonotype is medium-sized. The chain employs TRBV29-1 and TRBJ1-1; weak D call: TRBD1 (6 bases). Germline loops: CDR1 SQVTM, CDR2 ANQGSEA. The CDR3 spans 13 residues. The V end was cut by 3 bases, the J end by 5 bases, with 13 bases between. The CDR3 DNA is TGCAGCGTTGAGGACGGGGGCTGGACTGAAGCTTTCTTT. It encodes CSVEDGGWTEAFF.

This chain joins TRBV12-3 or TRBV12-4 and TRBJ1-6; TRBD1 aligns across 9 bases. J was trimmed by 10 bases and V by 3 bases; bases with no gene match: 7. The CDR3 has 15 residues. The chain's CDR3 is CASSLGQGKGSPLHF. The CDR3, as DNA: TGTGCCAGCAGTTTGGGACAGGGAAAGGGCTCACCCCTCCACTTT.

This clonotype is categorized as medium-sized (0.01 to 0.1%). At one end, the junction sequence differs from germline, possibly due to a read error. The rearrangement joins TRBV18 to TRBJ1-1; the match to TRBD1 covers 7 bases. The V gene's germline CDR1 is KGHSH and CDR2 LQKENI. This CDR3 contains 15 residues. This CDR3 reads CASSPRPGQASETVF. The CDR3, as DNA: TGTGCCAGCTCACCACGTCCAGGACAGGCCTCGGAGACGGTCTTT.

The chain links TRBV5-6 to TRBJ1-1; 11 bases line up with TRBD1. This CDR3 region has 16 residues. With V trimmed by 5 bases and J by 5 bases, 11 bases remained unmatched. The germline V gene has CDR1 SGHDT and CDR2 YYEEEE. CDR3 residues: CASRRTGGGLGTEAFF. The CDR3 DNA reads TGTGCCAGCAGGCGGACAGGGGGCGGATTAGGGACTGAAGCTTTCTTT.

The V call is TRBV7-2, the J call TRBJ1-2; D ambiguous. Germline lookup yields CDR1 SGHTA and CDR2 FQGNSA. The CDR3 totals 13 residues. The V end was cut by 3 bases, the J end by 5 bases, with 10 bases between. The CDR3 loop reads CASSLAGKYGYTF. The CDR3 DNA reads TGTGCCAGCAGCTTGGCTGGGAAGTATGGCTACACCTTC.

The CDR3 sequence: CASSPSTSGGADTQYF. CDR3 DNA: TGTGCCAGCAGCCCGTCGACTAGCGGGGGGGCAGATACGCAGTATTTT. The V gene is TRBV5-6, the J gene TRBJ2-3; 14 bases align to TRBD2. With V trimmed by 4 bases and J by 4 bases, 5 bases remained unmatched. The CDR3 is 16 residues long. Germline-derived CDR1 and CDR2 are SGHDT and YYEEEE.

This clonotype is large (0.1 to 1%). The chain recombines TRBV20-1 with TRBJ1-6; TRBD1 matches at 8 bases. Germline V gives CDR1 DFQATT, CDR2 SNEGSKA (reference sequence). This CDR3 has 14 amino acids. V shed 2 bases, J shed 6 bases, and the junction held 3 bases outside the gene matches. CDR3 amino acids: CSARSQGANSPLHF. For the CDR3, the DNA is TGCAGTGCTAGAAGTCAGGGGGCTAATTCACCCCTCCACTTT.

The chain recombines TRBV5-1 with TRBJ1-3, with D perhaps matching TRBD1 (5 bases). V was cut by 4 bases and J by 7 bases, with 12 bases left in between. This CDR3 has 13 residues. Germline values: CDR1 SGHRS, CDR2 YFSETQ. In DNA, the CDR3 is TGCGCCAGCAGCGTGGACAATCGGAACACCATATATTTT. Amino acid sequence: CASSVDNRNTIYF. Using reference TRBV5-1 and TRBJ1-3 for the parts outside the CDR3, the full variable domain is KAGVTQTPRYLIKTRGQQVTLSCSPISGHRSVSWYQQTPGQGLQFLFEYFSETQRNKGNFPGRFSGRQFSNSRSEMNVSTLELGDSALYLCASSVDNRNTIYFGEGSWLTVV.